Presented here are 26 T cell receptor beta chains from one specimen sequenced in a study of OX40 agonist ivuxolimab in advanced cancers. Sequenced by immunoSEQ multiplex PCR; TCRdb stores in-frame clones only, minus some. This table has some 94,000 clones, 91% appearing once. The source material was CD4+ or CD8+ T cells sorted from blood, sampled in a trial of the OX40 agonist ivuxolimab. The receptors were gathered from an adult with an advanced solid tumor such as melanoma, head and neck, liver or kidney cancer.

This sequence joins TRBV5-1 and TRBJ1-1, with 9 bases matching TRBD1. Germline CDR1 is SGHRS and CDR2 is YFSETQ. The CDR3 contains 15 residues. V was clipped by 3 bases and J by 1 base; unmatched bases: 4. The CDR3 sequence: CASSSAGQGNTEAFF. Written as DNA, the CDR3 is TGCGCCAGCAGCTCGGCGGGACAGGGGAACACTGAAGCTTTCTTT. Supplemented by reference TRBV5-1 and TRBJ1-1, the full variable domain reads KAGVTQTPRYLIKTRGQQVTLSCSPISGHRSVSWYQQTPGQGLQFLFEYFSETQRNKGNFPGRFSGRQFSNSRSEMNVSTLELGDSALYLCASSSAGQGNTEAFFGQGTRLTVV.

The chain joins TRBV7-2 to TRBJ2-7; TRBD1 is a possible D gene (6 bases). The CDR3 has 16 residues. V was clipped by 4 bases and J by 0 bases, with 16 bases between them. The germline V gene has CDR1 SGHTA and CDR2 FQGNSA. The CDR3 nucleotides read TGTGCCAGCAGCTATTACACAGGGCGAAGCTCCTACGAGCAGTACTTC. Translating gives CASSYYTGRSSYEQYF.

The chain carries TRBV29-1 and TRBJ1-3; D unclear. Trimming took off 6 bases at V and 0 bases at J, with 9 bases between the two ends. This CDR3 is 13 amino acids long. Looked up from germline, CDR1 is SQVTM and CDR2 is ANQGSEA. The CDR3 reads CSVEASSGNTIYF. In nucleotides, the CDR3 is TGCAGCGTCGAGGCCAGCTCTGGAAACACCATATATTTT.

CDR3 nucleotides: TGTGCCAGCAGCTTAATCCTCATAAATGGGAATGAGCAGTTCTTC. The encoded protein is CASSLILINGNEQFF. This rearrangement joins TRBV7-2 to TRBJ2-1; D is unclear. Trimming removed 2 bases at V and 7 bases at J, with 15 bases between. Germline lookup yields CDR1 SGHTA and CDR2 FQGNSA. This CDR3 comprises 15 residues.

The rearrangement uses TRBV10-3 and TRBJ2-3; D not resolved. The CDR3 runs to 14 residues. The germline V gene has CDR1 ENHRY and CDR2 SYGVKD. Trimming left V 5 bases short and J 3 bases short, with 12 bases between. The DNA for the CDR3 is TGTGCCATCAGTAGAGGCTCGGGTACAGATACGCAGTATTTT. Translating it yields CAISRGSGTDTQYF.

The rearrangement uses TRBV4-2 and TRBJ2-2; 8 bases are shared with TRBD1. V lost 8 bases and J lost 2; bases outside the gene matches: 7. Germline values: CDR1 LGHNA, CDR2 YNFKEQ. CDR3 length: 15 amino acids. The CDR3 spells CASRNRGENTGELFF. The CDR3 region has the DNA TGTGCCAGCCGGAACAGGGGGGAAAACACCGGGGAGCTGTTTTTT.

This clone was seen only once. The chain joins TRBV4-2 to TRBJ1-4; 8 bases match TRBD1. CDR1 LGHNA and CDR2 YNFKEQ come from the germline V gene. The V gene end was trimmed by 0 bases and the J gene end by 7 bases; junction bases not matched to a gene: 4. This CDR3 region has 15 residues. The CDR3 region is CASSQDQGASEKLFF. The CDR3 region has the DNA TGTGCCAGCAGCCAAGATCAGGGGGCAAGTGAAAAACTGTTTTTT.

The V call is TRBV4-2, the J call TRBJ2-1; 11 bases line up with TRBD2. The CDR3 runs 16 residues. V lost 1 base and J lost 2; bases outside the gene matches: 1. Germline CDR1 reads LGHNA; CDR2 reads YNFKEQ. The CDR3: CASSQATSGTYNEQFF. The CDR3 bases are TGTGCCAGCAGCCAAGCGACTAGCGGGACCTACAATGAGCAGTTCTTC.

This chain uses TRBV2 with TRBJ1-2; 10 bases map to TRBD1. This CDR3 region has 13 residues. Trimming took 8 bases from V and 12 from J; bases not matched to a gene: 12. The germline V gene encodes CDR1 SNHLY and CDR2 FYNNEI. For the CDR3, the DNA is TGTGCCAGCCTTTTTGACAGGGGGCACTTCGACACCTTC. This codes for CASLFDRGHFDTF.

This chain connects TRBV4-3 to TRBJ1-6; 9 positions match TRBD1. This CDR3 region has 15 residues. The germline CDR1 and CDR2 sequences are LGHNA and YSLEER. The V gene end was trimmed by 3 bases and the J gene end by 7 bases; junction bases not matched to a gene: 4. The CDR3 bases are TGCGCCAGCAGCCAGCAAGGGACAGGGAATTCACCCCTCCACTTT. As protein: CASSQQGTGNSPLHF.

This chain connects TRBV25-1 to TRBJ1-1; D is perhaps TRBD1 (6 bases). Trimming took off 1 base at V and 5 bases at J, with 17 bases between the two ends. Per germline, CDR1 MGHDK and CDR2 SYGVNS. CDR3 length: 16 amino acids. The CDR3 reads CASSEWELADRTEAFF. The CDR3 coding sequence is TGTGCCAGCAGTGAATGGGAGCTGGCAGACAGGACTGAAGCTTTCTTT.

The chain links TRBV5-1 to TRBJ1-2, with D hard to call. This CDR3 has 15 amino acids. Trimming removed 3 bases from V and 0 bases from J, with 12 bases in between. CDR1 SGHRS and CDR2 YFSETQ come from the germline V gene. The CDR3 sequence is CASSSGRVANYGYTF. CDR3 bases: TGCGCCAGCAGCTCCGGGCGGGTAGCTAACTATGGCTACACCTTC.

The chain employs TRBV27 and TRBJ2-1; D not certain. The germline V gene encodes CDR1 MNHEY and CDR2 SMNVEV (reference sequence). Trimming shortened V by 3 bases and J by 10 bases, and 13 bases separated the two germline ends. This CDR3 comprises 13 residues. The chain's CDR3 is CASSFSGHGEQFF. The CDR3 nucleotides read TGTGCCAGCAGTTTCTCCGGTCACGGGGAGCAGTTCTTC.

The J gene is TRBJ2-3, the V gene TRBV18; 13 nucleotides line up with TRBD2. This CDR3 region has 19 residues. Trimming at V came to 5 bases and at J to 4 bases, leaving 15 bases not matched to a gene. From germline, CDR1 is KGHSH and CDR2 LQKENI. The CDR3 sequence is CASSDRGTSGRARADTQYF. The CDR3 nucleotides are TGTGCCAGCTCAGACCGTGGAACTAGCGGGAGGGCCCGGGCAGATACGCAGTATTTT.

The V call is TRBV7-9, the J call TRBJ1-1; TRBD1 might be the D (6 bases). This CDR3 is 15 amino acids long. Germline lookup yields CDR1 SEHNR and CDR2 FQNEAQ (reference sequence). The germline V and J ends were trimmed by 1 base and 2 bases, with 11 bases remaining between them. The CDR3 nucleotides read TGTGCCAGCAGCTTAGATGGACAGATTAACACTGAAGCTTTCTTT. Its translation: CASSLDGQINTEAFF.

The chain combines TRBV11-3 with TRBJ2-7, with D tentatively TRBD2 (6 bases). The germline gives CDR1 SGHNT, CDR2 YENEEA. V was shortened by 7 bases and J by 1 base, with 14 bases between the two germline ends. This CDR3 region has 14 residues. In DNA, the CDR3 is TGTGCCAGCACCCTGGGGAGGTCATCCTACGAGCAGTACTTC. This codes for CASTLGRSSYEQYF.

This chain connects TRBV5-1 to TRBJ2-7, with 13 bases identical to TRBD2. Germline V lookup: CDR1 SGHRS, CDR2 YFSETQ. V was pared by 4 bases and J by 5 bases, with 6 bases of the junction left unmatched. This CDR3 has 15 amino acids. In nucleotides, the CDR3 is TGCGCCAGCAGCCCAAGGACTAGCGGGAGTCACGAGCAGTACTTC. It encodes CASSPRTSGSHEQYF.

A remark on this clone: One end of the junction is discordant with germline, which a read error may explain. Different DNA sequences within this sample yield the same CDR3. V usage is TRBV5-4 and J usage is TRBJ2-3, with TRBD1 matching over 10 bases. The CDR3 length is 15 residues. Germline CDR1 reads SGHNT; CDR2 reads YYREEE (reference sequence). The chain's CDR3 is CASSLGTGGTDTQYF. The DNA of the CDR3 is TGTGCCAGCAGCTTGGGGACAGGGGGGACAGATACGCAGTACTTT.

The chain joins TRBV7-2 to TRBJ2-1; D call uncertain. CDR3 size: 13 residues. Germline CDR1 reads SGHTA; CDR2 reads FQGNSA. Trimming removed 3 bases at V and 4 bases at J, with 7 bases between. CDR3 nucleotides: TGTGCCAGCAGCTTCGCTCTATACAATGAGCAGTTCTTC. Its translation is CASSFALYNEQFF.

The chain carries TRBV4-2 and TRBJ2-3; TRBD2 agrees at 10 bases. This CDR3 has 19 amino acids. Germline values: CDR1 LGHNA, CDR2 YNFKEQ. V shed 0 bases and J 2 bases; nucleotides not matched to a gene: 11. The CDR3 loop is CASSQDSRRTSGITDTQYF. CDR3 bases: TGTGCCAGCAGCCAAGATTCGCGTCGGACTAGCGGTATCACAGATACGCAGTATTTT.

In regard to this clone: Other DNA sequences in this sample translate to the same CDR3. V gene TRBV19 combines with J gene TRBJ1-5, with D possibly matching TRBD1 (5 bases). Germline CDR1 LNHDA, CDR2 SQIVND (reference sequence). The CDR3 sequence is 16 residues long. Trimming removed 3 bases at V and 1 base at J, with 13 bases between. CDR3 DNA: TGTGCCAGTAGTATGGCCGGCAGGGCGAGCAATCAGCCCCAGCATTTT. Translation: CASSMAGRASNQPQHF.

The rearrangement joins TRBV19 to TRBJ2-7; either TRBD1 or TRBD2 may supply D (6 bases each). Trimming cost V 4 bases and J 6 bases, with 25 bases left between them. The CDR3 extends over 17 amino acids. The germline gives CDR1 LNHDA, CDR2 SQIVND (reference sequence). The DNA for the CDR3 is TGTGCCAGTAGTAGGCCGGAAGGAGGGGGTCATACGAGCGAGCAGTACTTC. Its protein is CASSRPEGGGHTSEQYF.

The V call is TRBV5-1, the J call TRBJ2-1, with D perhaps matching TRBD2 (5 bases). Germline CDR1 and CDR2: SGHRS and YFSETQ. V was clipped by 4 bases and J by 4 bases, with 18 bases between them. The CDR3 extends over 16 amino acids. The CDR3 DNA reads as TGCGCCAGCAGCCCCCGCCGGGATGCCTCGTACAATGAGCAGTTCTTC. It specifies CASSPRRDASYNEQFF. The full variable domain, completed using reference TRBV5-1 and TRBJ2-1, is KAGVTQTPRYLIKTRGQQVTLSCSPISGHRSVSWYQQTPGQGLQFLFEYFSETQRNKGNFPGRFSGRQFSNSRSEMNVSTLELGDSALYLCASSPRRDASYNEQFFGPGTRLTVL.

V is TRBV6-6 and J is TRBJ1-2; tentative D call: TRBD1 (5 bases). The CDR3 has 13 amino acids. Trimming removed 2 bases from V and 6 bases from J, with 10 bases in between. Germline assignment: CDR1 MNHNY and CDR2 SVGAGI (reference sequence). In nucleotides, the CDR3 is TGTGCCAGCAGTTACGGACCGGACAATGGCTACACCTTC. Encoded protein: CASSYGPDNGYTF.

As DNA, the CDR3 is TGCGCCAGCAGCTTACAGGGGCGGAACTATGGCTACACCTTC. Protein product: CASSLQGRNYGYTF. This chain uses TRBV5-1 with TRBJ1-2, with 7 bases aligning to TRBD1. Germline values: CDR1 SGHRS, CDR2 YFSETQ. V was clipped by 2 bases and J by 2 bases; unmatched bases: 3. The CDR3 has 14 amino acids.

As for this clone: At one boundary the junction diverges from the germline segment, which might be a read error. The chain has TRBV6-1 and TRBJ2-1; D perhaps matches TRBD2 (6 bases). From germline, CDR1 is MNHNS and CDR2 SASEGT. The CDR3 contains 13 residues. CDR3 coding DNA: TGTGCCAGCAGTGAAGAGACTAGTAAGGTTAGGCTCTTC. Protein product: CASSEETSKVRLF.